This T cell receptor beta chain was recorded in a study of CD8+ T cells in alopecia areata (dated by TCRdb to 2016 to 2019). About the full investigation: Treated patients were enrolled in an open-label pilot trial of oral tofacitinib at 5 to 10 mg twice daily for moderate-to-severe alopecia areata. In treated patients, disease severity was measured using the SALT score, which gives the percentage of scalp surface area affected. immunoSEQ multiplex PCR using 35 Vbeta forward primers and 13 Jbeta reverse primers was used to amplify TCRbeta CDR3 regions. Biopsies were taken from tofacitinib-treated patients at baseline and at 4 and 24 weeks of treatment, and a later scalp biopsy was taken in several of the tofacitinib-treated patients. RNA came from the PAXgene miRNA kit for fixed scalp, the miRNeasy kit for PBMCs, and the RNeasy kit for mouse skin. On the human side, TCRbeta sequencing was run on scalp tissue and on sorted CD4+ and CD8+ peripheral blood T cells from healthy controls and from alopecia areata patients with either patchy or totalis/universalis disease. Scalp clonality was compared across normal scalp (n=4), patchy alopecia areata scalp (n=8), and alopecia totalis/universalis scalp (n=8). The study used high-throughput TCRbeta sequencing to examine T cell clonal expansion in alopecia areata, in both the C3H/HeJ mouse model and human patients. Tofacitinib was given for 6 to 18 months, followed by 6 months of follow-up off drug to assess delayed response and recurrence. Study-wide conclusions, independent of this receptor: With tofacitinib, both scalp clonality and the number of expanded CD8+ clones among the top 100 scalp clones went down significantly. Shared TCR sequences between patients were less evident than in mice, which may be partly attributable to HLA diversity in the patient population. The treated cohort was small, with a single nonresponder, so links between baseline CD8+ expansion and response need larger studies. During tofacitinib treatment, many expanded lesional clones remained in scalp and blood, and this persistence may partly explain relapse after treatment is stopped. Unlike mouse skin, which is dominated by gammadelta T cells, normal human skin has resident alphabeta T cells that are also sequenced, and this complicates analysis of the scalp TCR repertoire. Higher clonality and more expanded CD8+ clones were observed in lesional scalp than in normal scalp, particularly in alopecia totalis/universalis, a finding suggestive of antigenic drive.

From its cysteine to its phenylalanine, the CDR3 spans 15 amino acids. Of all the DNA, just the CDR3 is kept, 45 bases in frame from base 1. V is cut by 0 bases and J by 5 bases, and the space between the germline ends is 8 bases. In the germline V gene, CDR1 corresponds to SGHVS and CDR2 to FQNEAQ. Preparation of the library involved the immunoSEQ multiplex PCR assay. To provide template for TCR sequencing, every sample had RNA extracted and reverse transcribed into cDNA. SuperScript III was used for first-strand cDNA synthesis, primed with a 2:1 mix of oligo-dT and random hexamers. A synthetic immune receptor repertoire was used to measure amplification bias, and any remaining bias was corrected computationally. Concerning the study's data processing: Raw reads were preprocessed to remove errors, and CDR3 was defined by IMGT conventions from the conserved cysteine to phenylalanine. To get clonality, Shannon entropy was normalized by log2 of the number of productive unique TCRs and the result was subtracted from 1. Whether scalp clones were CD4 or CD8 was inferred by matching scalp TCRbeta sequences against CD4 and CD8 repertoires sorted from blood. TCRdb re-hosts the immuneACCESS table, in-frame sequences only. Its copies lack some clones; in the studies checked, an unresolved V gene accounts for under half of them, and the cause for the rest is not known. For V, J and clone size, that table is used; D and trimming come from the DNA. This sample lists 180,000 or so clones; around 58% were detected once. Jointly, the top ten make up 15% to 20% of the sample.

Interpreted using the paper, the treatment or condition label stands for: oral pan-JAK inhibitor, 5-10 mg twice daily. Peripheral blood and lesional scalp punch biopsies were obtained from patients with alopecia areata. PBMCs were isolated by density centrifugation and stained for CD3, CD4 and CD8, and CD4+ and CD8+ T cells were sorted on a FACSAria. This clone appeared a few times. Its antigen remains undetermined. No base-level quality is on record; no much larger clone is a single base apart. The sample consisted of CD4+ T cells sorted from blood, taken between weeks 55 and 65, from a patient treated with tofacitinib. The sequence is built from TRBV7-8 and TRBJ1-6; the D gene cannot be resolved reliably. This clonotype was obtained from a human donor with alopecia areata. The CDR3 protein: CASSLALGNNSPLHF. The DNA is as follows: TGTGCCAGCAGCTTAGCGTTGGGGAATAATTCACCCCTCCACTTT.